This TCR beta chain comes out of a study of beta chain features in type 1 diabetes. General study results and limits: Within each of all four CD4+ subsets, Type 1 diabetes patients had TCRB CDR3s that were moderately but significantly shorter. Insertions at VDJ junctions were less frequent in type 1 diabetes patients. These patients also deleted more nucleotides at the same junctions.

This CDR3 comprises 15 residues. Trimming cost V 4 bases and J 6 bases; bases outside gene matches: 9. Per germline, CDR1 MNHEY and CDR2 SMNVEV (reference sequence). By way of CD45RO/CCR7/CD25/CD127/CD95/CD27, the CD4+ regulatory, stem cell-like memory, central memory and naive cells were sorted. The count of this clone is one. No antigen is known for it. Expressed TCRB transcripts were sequenced after all isolated RNA was converted to cDNA. Produced via immunoSEQ multiplex PCR; TCRdb's table is partial and in-frame only. The sample includes about 150,000 clones, around 10% of them seen just once. The rearrangement links TRBV27 to TRBJ1-2, with TRBD1 identical over 9 bases. The sequenced sample consisted of central memory CD4+ T cells from blood. The TCR was taken from a young man in good health. The chain's CDR3 is CASSSQGAQDDGYTF. In DNA, the CDR3 is TGTGCCAGCAGTTCACAGGGGGCGCAGGATGATGGCTACACCTTC.